This TCR beta chain was sequenced during a study of blood T cell repertoires in COVID-19. The repertoire was sequenced with immunoSEQ multiplex PCR; TCRdb's copy has only in-frame clones and lacks some. The sample consists of 150,000 to 200,000 clones, 80% of them appearing once. This CDR3 comprises 15 residues. Germline V gene sequence: CDR1 MNHEY, CDR2 SVGAGI. Trimming cost V 8 bases and J 3 bases, with 19 bases left between them. This clone was seen many times. The identical CDR3 is also encoded by other nucleotide sequences in the sample. V and J are TRBV6-5 and TRBJ1-1; perhaps TRBD1 as D (6 bases). Sequenced material: PBMCs or T cells enriched from blood (not recorded which). The origin of this receptor is a man aged 35 to 55 who had recovered from COVID-19. CDR3 nucleotides: TGTGCCAGCTCCGGGAGGGGGAACGGGGACACTGAAGCTTTCTTT. Protein: CASSGRGNGDTEAFF.